This T cell receptor beta chain came from a study of T cells in Graves' hyperthyroidism and ophthalmopathy. This clonotype was found many times. RNA transcripts yielded amplified TCR beta CDR3 regions. When the TCR CDR3 underwent first-round RT-PCR, the HTBI primer set was used. TCRdb re-called the multiplex PCR reads with MiXCR, one entry per CDR3 protein. The table records some 400,000 distinct CDR3 sequences, 19% of them present only once. Trimming pared 4 bases from V and 0 bases from J, leaving 16 bases between. Germline CDR1 and CDR2: ENHRY and SYGVKD. The CDR3 extends over 16 amino acids. The rearrangement joins TRBV10-3 to TRBJ2-7; D is possibly TRBD1 (6 bases). Sequencing input: blood. The receptor comes from a young woman with Graves' hyperthyroidism. This chain's CDR3 is CAISGKDSSISYEQYF. The CDR3 DNA reads TGTGCCATCAGTGGGAAGGACAGCTCCATCTCCTACGAGCAGTACTTC.